One T cell receptor (beta chain) is described in this entry. This specimen belongs to a study of blood T cell repertoires in COVID-19. In the study overall: Sample material is recorded as cDNA or gDNA derived from T cells, B-cell-depleted T cells, or PBMCs.

The CDR3 runs 14 residues. After removal of 6 bases from V and 6 bases from J, the junction contained 9 bases not matched to a gene. CDR1 MNHEY and CDR2 SVGAGI come from the germline V gene. In the original analysis: It was from reference gene primer amplification that nucleated cell counts were estimated. Clones were sequenced by immunoSEQ multiplex PCR, and TCRdb holds only the in-frame ones, with some missing. V and J calls and clone size are given by that table; D and trimming were obtained from the DNA. The sample includes about 87,000 clones, more than 75% seen only once; the top ten take around 5.2%.

Sequenced: peripheral blood. This chain links TRBV6-5 with TRBJ2-3, with 7 nucleotides matching TRBD1. This receptor was taken from a man aged 40-55 years with acute or convalescent COVID-19. CDR3 region: CASSLTGNEDTQYF. The CDR3, as DNA: TGTGCCAGCAGCTTGACAGGGAATGAGGATACGCAGTATTTT.